This T cell receptor beta chain was sequenced for a study of regulatory T cells in long-lasting Graves disease. Whole-study results and caveats: Patients with persistent disease showed a bias toward TRBV28, TRBJ1-2 and TRBJ2-5.

In building TCR beta libraries, iRepertoire HTBI primers were used together with Arm-PCR of CDR3 regions. TCRdb reprocessed the multiplex PCR reads with MiXCR, giving one entry per CDR3 protein. In the table there are fewer than 650,000 distinct CDR3 sequences, approximately 15% of which are singletons. Time point defined: newly diagnosed GD, antithyroid drugs for less than 3 months. TCR sequences were obtained from RNA taken from PBMCs. As to this clonotype: The antigen remains undetermined.

Between the trimmed V and J ends, which lost 1 base and 6 bases, there was a span of 10 bases. The length of the CDR3 is 13 residues. Germline assignment: CDR1 GTSNPN and CDR2 SVGIG (reference sequence). The same data also went into a second study, on T cells in Graves' hyperthyroidism and ophthalmopathy. As that report states: The diagnoses drew upon clinical symptoms, serum thyroxine and TRAb, thyroid ultrasound and orbital computed tomography. Researchers ran a first-round RT-PCR on the TCR CDR3 using the HTBI primer set.

V and J are TRBV30 and TRBJ1-5, with D unresolved. Sequenced here: peripheral blood mononuclear cells (PBMCs), sampled at new diagnosis, from a patient treated with antithyroid drugs. This TCR was sampled from a woman aged 25 to 45 with Graves disease. The CDR3 coding sequence is TGTGCCTGGAGTGGTCGACAAGCTCAGCCCCAGCATTTT. Its protein product is CAWSGRQAQPQHF.